This T cell receptor beta chain originates from a study of Graves' ophthalmopathy and Graves' hyperthyroidism. For repertoire sequencing, the TCR beta CDR3 regions were amplified from RNA transcripts. The authors performed first-round RT-PCR with HTBI primers and then a second-round multiplex PCR. TCRdb reprocessed the multiplex PCR reads with MiXCR, giving one entry per CDR3 protein. The sample holds hundreds of thousands of distinct CDR3 sequences; 35% to 50% are singletons and the top ten take about 40%. The specimen was peripheral blood. This clonotype was obtained from an adult man with Graves' ophthalmopathy.

CDR3 bases: TGTGCCAGCAGTTACCTGGGGGGGATCCGCTATAATTCACCCCTCCACTTT. Residues: CASSYLGGIRYNSPLHF. This sequence joins TRBV9 and TRBJ1-6, with D perhaps TRBD1 (5 bases). The V end was cut by 5 bases, the J end by 3 bases, with 18 bases between. This CDR3 comprises 17 residues. The V gene's germline CDR1 is SGDLS and CDR2 YYNGEE.